This T cell receptor (beta chain) was recovered during a study of beta chain features in type 1 diabetes. Sequencing targeted expressed TCRB transcripts, as all isolated RNA had been reverse transcribed. Profiled with immunoSEQ multiplex PCR; TCRdb holds only in-frame clones, not every one. The sample has around 150,000 clones; approximately 8.1% are singletons. Germline V CDR1 and CDR2: GTSNPN, SVGIG (reference sequence). This CDR3 has 14 residues. Trimming removed 3 bases from V and 8 bases from J; junction bases left unmatched: 7. The source is a man aged 18 to 29 in good health. The sample comprised central memory CD4+ T cells from blood. This chain links TRBV30 with TRBJ2-1, with TRBD2 matching over 10 bases. The DNA for the CDR3 is TGTGCCTGGAGAGCTAGCGGGAGTTCGCATGAGCAGTTCTTC. The encoded protein is CAWRASGSSHEQFF.